This T cell receptor (beta chain) was documented in a study of beta chain features in type 1 diabetes. Study at large: No age, gender or cell yield differences were seen between patients and healthy donors.

As concerns this clone: Its specificity is not known.

Findings of the study overall: Type 1 diabetes patients showed a moderate but significant shortening of TCRB CDR3s in all four CD4+ subsets.

CDR3 size: 13 residues. Germline V gene lookup returns CDR1 MGHDK and CDR2 SYGVNS. With V trimmed by 7 bases and J by 4 bases, 4 bases remained unmatched. cDNA synthesis used the whole RNA isolate, giving expressed TCRB sequences. Here immunoSEQ multiplex PCR was the method, and the copy in TCRdb shows in-frame clones only, minus some. Here the sample spans 200,000 to 300,000 clones, under 70% being singletons. Sequencing input: naive CD4+ T cells from blood. The clonotype comes from a man aged 25-45 years in good health. V is TRBV25-1 and J is TRBJ2-7, with 10 bases matching TRBD1. The CDR3 sequence: CASTGTGEYEQYF. The CDR3 DNA reads TGTGCCAGCACGGGGACAGGGGAGTACGAGCAGTACTTC.